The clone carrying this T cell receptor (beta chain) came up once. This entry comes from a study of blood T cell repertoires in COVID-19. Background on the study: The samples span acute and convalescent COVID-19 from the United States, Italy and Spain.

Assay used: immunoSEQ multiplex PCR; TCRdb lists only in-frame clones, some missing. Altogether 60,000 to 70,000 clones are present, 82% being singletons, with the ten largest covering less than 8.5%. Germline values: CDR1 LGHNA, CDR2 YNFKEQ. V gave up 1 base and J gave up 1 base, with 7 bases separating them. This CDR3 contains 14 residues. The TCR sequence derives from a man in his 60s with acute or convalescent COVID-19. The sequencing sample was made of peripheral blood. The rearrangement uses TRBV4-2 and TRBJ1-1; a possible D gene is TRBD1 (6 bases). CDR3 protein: CASSQGDKNTEAFF. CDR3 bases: TGTGCCAGCAGCCAAGGGGACAAGAACACTGAAGCTTTCTTT.